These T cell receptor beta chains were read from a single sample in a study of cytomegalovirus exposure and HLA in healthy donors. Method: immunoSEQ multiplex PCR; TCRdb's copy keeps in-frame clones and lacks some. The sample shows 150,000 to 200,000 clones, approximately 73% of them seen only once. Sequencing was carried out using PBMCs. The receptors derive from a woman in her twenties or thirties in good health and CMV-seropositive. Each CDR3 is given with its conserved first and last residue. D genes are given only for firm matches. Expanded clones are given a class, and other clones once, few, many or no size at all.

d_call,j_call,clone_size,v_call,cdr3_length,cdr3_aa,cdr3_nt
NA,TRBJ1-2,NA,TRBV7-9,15,CASSRGGQGFYGYTF,TGTGCCAGCAGCCGGGGGGGACAAGGCTTCTATGGCTACACCTTC
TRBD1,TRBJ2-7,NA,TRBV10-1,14,CASSKTGTGLEQYF,TGCGCCAGCAGCAAAACCGGGACAGGTCTCGAGCAGTACTTC
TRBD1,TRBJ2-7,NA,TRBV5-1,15,CASSLGGQGTYEQYF,TGCGCCAGCAGCTTGGGGGGACAGGGAACCTACGAGCAGTACTTC
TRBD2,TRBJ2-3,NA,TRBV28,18,CASSFLAGGVGSTDTQYF,TGTGCCAGCAGTTTTCTAGCGGGGGGCGTGGGGAGCACAGATACGCAGTATTTT
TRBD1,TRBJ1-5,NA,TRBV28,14,CASTFQGVNQPQHF,TGTGCCAGCACTTTCCAGGGGGTCAATCAGCCCCAGCATTTT
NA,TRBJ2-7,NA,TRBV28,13,CASSPDSWYEQYF,TGTGCCAGCAGTCCCGACAGCTGGTACGAGCAGTACTTC
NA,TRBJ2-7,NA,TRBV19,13,CASSVRDNYEQYF,TGTGCCAGTAGTGTCCGGGACAACTACGAGCAGTACTTC
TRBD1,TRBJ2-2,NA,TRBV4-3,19,CASSQDVGQGAVNTGELFF,TGCGCCAGCAGCCAAGATGTCGGACAGGGGGCGGTGAACACCGGGGAGCTGTTTTTT
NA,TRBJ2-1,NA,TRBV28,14,CASSPEAPYNEQFF,TGTGCCAGCAGTCCGGAGGCTCCCTACAATGAGCAGTTCTTC
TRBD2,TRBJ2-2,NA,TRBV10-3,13,CAISGTSSGELFF,TGTGCCATCAGTGGGACTAGTTCCGGGGAGCTGTTTTTT
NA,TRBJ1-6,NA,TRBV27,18,CASSRGAGEGPYNSPLHF,TGTGCCAGCAGTCGGGGGGCAGGGGAGGGACCCTATAATTCACCCCTCCACTTT
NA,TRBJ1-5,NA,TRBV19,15,CASSMPTAGNQPQHF,TGTGCCAGTAGTATGCCAACTGCTGGCAATCAGCCCCAGCATTTT
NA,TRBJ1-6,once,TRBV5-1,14,CASSLNRLNSPLHF,TGCGCCAGCAGCTTGAACAGGCTAAATTCACCCCTCCACTTT
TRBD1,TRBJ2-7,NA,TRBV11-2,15,CASSPSDRSRDEQYF,TGTGCCAGCAGCCCCTCGGACAGGAGTAGGGACGAGCAGTACTTC
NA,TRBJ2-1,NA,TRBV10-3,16,CAISIGTPDSYNEQFF,TGTGCCATCAGCATCGGGACTCCCGACTCCTACAATGAGCAGTTCTTC
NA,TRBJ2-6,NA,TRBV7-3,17,CASSLWGPGSGANVLTF,TGTGCCAGCAGCTTATGGGGTCCCGGGAGTGGGGCCAACGTCCTGACTTTC
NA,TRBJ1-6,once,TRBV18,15,CASSPAGTYNSPLHF,TGTGCCAGCTCACCTGCGGGGACCTATAATTCACCCCTCCACTTT
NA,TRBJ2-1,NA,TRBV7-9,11,CVGSQGPEQFF,TGTGTAGGTTCCCAGGGGCCGGAGCAGTTCTTC
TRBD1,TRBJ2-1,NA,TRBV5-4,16,CASSPRGTGGLDEQFF,TGTGCCAGCAGCCCCCGGGGGACAGGGGGCTTGGATGAGCAGTTCTTC
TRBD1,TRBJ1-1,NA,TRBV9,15,CASSFTGQPNTEAFF,TGTGCCAGCAGCTTCACGGGACAGCCTAACACTGAAGCTTTCTTT
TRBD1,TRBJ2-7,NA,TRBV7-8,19,CASSLAFLRDRGNSYEQYF,TGTGCCAGCAGCTTAGCCTTCCTAAGAGACAGGGGGAACTCCTACGAGCAGTACTTC
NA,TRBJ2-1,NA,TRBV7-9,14,CASSGVEGFWGQFF,TGTGCCAGCAGCGGCGTTGAGGGCTTTTGGGGGCAGTTCTTC
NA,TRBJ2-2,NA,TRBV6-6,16,CASSYSGGEVAGELFF,TGTGCCAGCAGTTACTCTGGCGGGGAAGTCGCCGGGGAGCTGTTTTTT
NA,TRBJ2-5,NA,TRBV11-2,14,CASSLWLGEETQYF,TGTGCCAGCAGCTTATGGTTGGGAGAAGAGACCCAGTACTTC
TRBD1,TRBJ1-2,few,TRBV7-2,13,CASSFDRVYGYTF,TGTGCCAGCAGCTTCGACAGGGTTTATGGCTACACCTTC
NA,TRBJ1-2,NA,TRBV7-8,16,CASSPGYSPSHEGYTF,TGTGCCAGCAGCCCAGGGTATTCTCCCTCTCACGAAGGCTACACCTTC
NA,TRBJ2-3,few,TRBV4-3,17,CASSRRDGGGGTDTQYF,TGCGCCAGCAGCCGTCGAGATGGGGGGGGCGGCACAGATACGCAGTATTTT
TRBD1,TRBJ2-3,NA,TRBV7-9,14,CASLGDRGTDTQYF,TGTGCCAGCTTAGGGGACAGGGGAACAGATACGCAGTATTTT
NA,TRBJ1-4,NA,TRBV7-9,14,CASARGATNEKLFF,TGTGCCAGCGCCCGGGGAGCAACTAATGAAAAACTGTTTTTT
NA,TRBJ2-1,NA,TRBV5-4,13,CASTPARSNEQFF,TGTGCCAGCACCCCCGCCAGAAGCAATGAGCAGTTCTTC
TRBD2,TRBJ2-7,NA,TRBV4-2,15,CASSQDVLAFHEQYF,TGTGCCAGCAGCCAAGATGTACTAGCGTTCCACGAGCAGTACTTC
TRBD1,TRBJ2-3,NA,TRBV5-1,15,CASSETGGISDTQYF,TGCGCCAGCAGCGAGACAGGGGGGATATCAGATACGCAGTATTTT
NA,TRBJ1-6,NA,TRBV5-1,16,CASSLDRGSVGSPLHF,TGCGCCAGCAGCTTGGACCGGGGAAGTGTGGGATCACCCCTCCACTTT
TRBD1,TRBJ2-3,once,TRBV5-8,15,CASSSPGQGSDTQYF,TGTGCCAGCAGCTCTCCGGGACAGGGCTCAGATACGCAGTATTTT
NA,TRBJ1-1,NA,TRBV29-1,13,CSVASSGNTEAFF,TGCAGCGTTGCCTCCTCAGGGAACACTGAAGCTTTCTTT
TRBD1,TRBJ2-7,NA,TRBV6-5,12,CASSRDRDEQYF,TGTGCCAGCAGTAGAGACAGGGACGAGCAGTACTTC
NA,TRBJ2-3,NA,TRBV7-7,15,CASSLNPTGADTQYF,TGTGCCAGCAGCTTAAACCCGACGGGGGCAGATACGCAGTATTTT
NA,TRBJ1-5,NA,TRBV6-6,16,CASSYPATGSNQPQHF,TGTGCCAGCAGTTACCCGGCGACGGGAAGCAATCAGCCCCAGCATTTT
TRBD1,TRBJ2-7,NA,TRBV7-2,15,CASSFSGQGSYEQYF,TGTGCCAGCAGCTTCTCGGGACAGGGTTCCTACGAGCAGTACTTC
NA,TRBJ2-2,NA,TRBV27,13,CASSLGGIGELFF,TGTGCCAGCAGTTTAGGGGGGATCGGGGAGCTGTTTTTT
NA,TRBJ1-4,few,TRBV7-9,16,CASSLALQVLNEKLFF,TGTGCCAGCAGCTTAGCTTTACAGGTTCTTAATGAAAAACTGTTTTTT
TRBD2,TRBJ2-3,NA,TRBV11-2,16,CASSLMGGSPIFTQYF,TGTGCCAGCAGCCTAATGGGGGGGTCTCCCATCTTTACGCAGTATTTT
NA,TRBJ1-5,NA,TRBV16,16,CASSLMPGISNQPQHF,TGTGCCAGCAGCCTCATGCCAGGGATAAGTAATCAGCCCCAGCATTTT
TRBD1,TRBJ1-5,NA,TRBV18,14,CASSLGQNNQPQHF,TGTGCCAGCTCACTGGGACAGAATAATCAGCCCCAGCATTTT
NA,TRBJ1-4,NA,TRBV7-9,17,CSSSPGDGIATNEKLFF,TGTTCCAGCAGCCCCGGCGACGGGATTGCAACTAATGAAAAACTGTTTTTT
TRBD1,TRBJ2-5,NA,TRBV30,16,CAWSDITGTGRGTQYF,TGTGCCTGGAGTGACATAACCGGGACAGGGCGAGGGACCCAGTACTTC
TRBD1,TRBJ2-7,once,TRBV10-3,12,CAISVMDRARNF,TGTGCCATCAGTGTGATGGACAGGGCCCGGAACTTC
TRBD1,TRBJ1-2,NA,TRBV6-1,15,CASSGPGQGLGGYTF,TGTGCCAGCAGCGGACCAGGACAGGGGTTGGGAGGCTACACCTTC
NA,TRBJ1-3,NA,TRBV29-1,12,CSVEQARNTIYF,TGCAGCGTTGAACAAGCGAGAAACACCATATATTTT
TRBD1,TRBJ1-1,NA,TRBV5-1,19,CASSLGTGGTNSMNTEAFF,TGCGCCAGCAGCTTGGGAACAGGGGGCACTAACTCTATGAACACTGAAGCTTTCTTT
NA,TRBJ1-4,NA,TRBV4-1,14,CASSPGGENEKLFF,TGCGCCAGCAGCCCCGGGGGGGAGAATGAAAAACTGTTTTTT
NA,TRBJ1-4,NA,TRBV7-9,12,CASSSFTGRLFF,TGTGCCAGCAGCTCCTTTACAGGTCGACTGTTTTTT
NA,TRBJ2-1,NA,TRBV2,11,CASSEVGEQFF,TGTGCCAGCAGTGAAGTCGGTGAGCAGTTCTTC